A selection of T cell receptor beta chains follows, all from one sample in a study of response to subunit inactivated influenza vaccine. TCRdb re-called the RT-PCR reads with MiXCR, one entry per CDR3 protein. Of roughly 780,000 distinct CDR3 sequences in the sample, about 18% were seen once. Sequenced here: PBMCs from blood, sampled roughly 5 days after vaccination. Source of these receptors: a man in his fifties who received an inactivated influenza vaccine. The CDR3 runs from the conserved cysteine through the conserved F or W. A D gene is named only where the DNA matches it firmly. Clone size is given for some rows only: seen once, a few or many times, or a class if the clone is expanded.

j_call clone_size d_call v_call cdr3_aa cdr3_nt
TRBJ1-4 few . TRBV6-2/TRBV6-3 CASSYRAGKLFF TGTGCCAGCAGTTACCGTGCGGGAAAACTGTTTTTT
TRBJ2-7 . . TRBV7-2 CASSSDYHAYEQYF TGTGCCAGCAGCTCCGACTATCACGCCTACGAGCAGTACTTC
TRBJ2-5 many . TRBV20-1 CSAWRETQYF TGCAGTGCCTGGAGGGAGACCCAGTACTTC
TRBJ1-6 few . TRBV20-1 CSATRGRNSPLHF TGCAGTGCTACACGCGGGAGGAATTCACCCCTCCACTTT
TRBJ2-1 . . TRBV10-3 CAISPLPYNEQFF TGTGCCATCAGTCCTCTCCCTTACAATGAGCAGTTCTTC
TRBJ2-1 few TRBD2 TRBV20-1 CSARGWGGEDNEQFF TGCAGTGCTAGAGGCTGGGGAGGGGAGGACAATGAGCAGTTCTTC
TRBJ2-2 . . TRBV7-2 CASSELRQGWTGELFF TGTGCCAGCAGCGAGCTTCGGCAGGGTTGGACCGGGGAGCTGTTTTTT
TRBJ2-3 . . TRBV6-5 CASSYSAGRTDTQYF TGTGCCAGCAGTTACTCAGCCGGACGCACAGATACGCAGTATTTT
TRBJ2-5 many TRBD1 TRBV12-3/TRBV12-4 CASRNRGLETQYF TGTGCCAGCAGAAACAGGGGGCTGGAGACCCAGTACTTC
TRBJ2-7 . . TRBV5-6 CASSSVGRPQYEQYF TGTGCCAGCAGCTCGGTGGGAAGGCCCCAATACGAGCAGTACTTC
TRBJ1-6 many . TRBV12-3/TRBV12-4 CASSGGGRPLHF TGTGCCAGCAGTGGAGGCGGGCGGCCCCTCCACTTT
TRBJ2-7 . TRBD1 TRBV6-5 CASSYSRTGMGSYEQYF TGTGCCAGCAGTTACTCTAGGACAGGGATGGGCTCCTACGAGCAGTACTTC
TRBJ2-3 . . TRBV29-1 CSVETSGTDTQYF TGCAGCGTTGAGACGTCGGGCACAGATACGCAGTATTTT
TRBJ2-3 . TRBD1 TRBV12-3/TRBV12-4 CASSLAGQGFADTQYF TGTGCCAGCAGTTTAGCGGGACAGGGGTTCGCAGATACGCAGTATTTT
TRBJ2-1 few . TRBV6-5 CASSYSGTGYNEQFF TGTGCCAGCAGTTACTCGGGGACGGGGTACAATGAGCAGTTCTTC
TRBJ2-5 many . TRBV12-3/TRBV12-4 CASSLGPKETQYF TGTGCCAGCAGTTTGGGACCTAAAGAGACCCAGTACTTC
TRBJ2-1 . TRBD2 TRBV20-1 CSATTLSGRDEQFF TGCAGTGCTACTACCCTTAGCGGGAGGGATGAGCAGTTCTTC
TRBJ2-1 many . TRBV7-9 CASSLGIYNEQFF TGTGCCAGCAGCTTGGGGATCTACAATGAGCAGTTCTTC
TRBJ2-1 . TRBD2 TRBV20-1 CSALREVYNEQFF TGCAGTGCTTTGCGGGAGGTTTACAATGAGCAGTTCTTC
TRBJ2-2 . . TRBV3-1 CASSRPGTRRGELFF TGTGCCAGCAGCCGACCAGGAACCCGCCGAGGGGAGCTGTTTTTT
TRBJ2-3 . TRBD2 TRBV29-1 CSVEASGTSGRDTQYF TGCAGCGTTGAAGCTTCGGGGACTAGCGGGAGAGATACGCAGTATTTT
TRBJ1-2 few . TRBV7-7 CASSLASMTHGYTF TGTGCCAGCAGCTTAGCCTCCATGACCCATGGCTACACCTTC
TRBJ2-5 few . TRBV10-3 CASRPGGAKQETQYF TGTGCCTCTCGGCCTGGGGGGGCGAAACAAGAGACCCAGTACTTC
TRBJ2-7 few . TRBV10-3 CAISGGHSEWWEQYF TGTGCCATCAGTGGGGGACATTCGGAGTGGTGGGAGCAGTACTTC
TRBJ2-3 . TRBD2 TRBV28 CASSLGRESGDTQYF TGTGCCAGCAGTTTAGGGCGGGAGTCCGGAGATACGCAGTATTTT
TRBJ2-2 . . TRBV7-2 CASSQNRAGAGELFF TGTGCCAGCAGCCAAAACAGGGCTGGTGCCGGGGAGCTGTTTTTT
TRBJ2-3 few . TRBV7-9 CASSSWLAVASTDTQYF TGTGCCAGCAGCTCGTGGTTAGCGGTAGCTAGCACAGATACGCAGTATTTT
TRBJ2-5 few TRBD2 TRBV12-3/TRBV12-4 CASRDSGGAGKTQYF TGTGCCAGCAGAGATAGCGGGGGGGCCGGGAAGACCCAGTACTTC
TRBJ2-1 . TRBD2 TRBV12-3/TRBV12-4 CASRQLAGKYNEQFF TGTGCCAGCAGACAACTAGCGGGAAAATACAATGAGCAGTTCTTC
TRBJ2-2 few . TRBV10-3 CAISESSPGQGRAGELFF TGTGCCATCAGTGAGTCGTCCCCGGGGCAGGGTAGAGCCGGGGAGCTGTTTTTT
TRBJ2-3 . . TRBV6-2/TRBV6-3 CASSRAPADTQYF TGTGCCAGCAGTCGAGCTCCCGCGGATACGCAGTATTTT
TRBJ2-1 few . TRBV11-2 CASSLDRGISGEQFF TGTGCCAGCAGCTTAGACAGGGGAATTTCGGGTGAGCAGTTCTTC
TRBJ2-3 few TRBD2 TRBV10-3 CAISESGTSGGNTDTQYF TGTGCCATCAGTGAGTCCGGGACTAGCGGGGGGAACACAGATACGCAGTATTTT
TRBJ2-1 many . TRBV10-3 CAISEGLGHRMYNEQFF TGTGCCATCAGTGAAGGGTTGGGGCACAGGATGTACAATGAGCAGTTCTTC
TRBJ2-7 . TRBD1 TRBV15 CATSLDRGGPYEQYF TGTGCCACCAGCCTTGACAGGGGGGGCCCCTACGAGCAGTACTTC
TRBJ2-3 . . TRBV6-5 CASSYAGSGTDTQYF TGTGCCAGCAGTTACGCAGGGTCCGGAACAGATACGCAGTATTTT
TRBJ2-7 . . TRBV7-8 CASSVRWGHEQYF TGTGCCAGCAGCGTCCGGTGGGGCCACGAGCAGTACTTC
TRBJ2-7 few TRBD2 TRBV29-1 CSVEGLAGEHEQYF TGCAGCGTTGAAGGACTAGCGGGGGAGCACGAGCAGTACTTC
TRBJ2-1 many TRBD2 TRBV12-3/TRBV12-4 CASGTSGYNEQFF TGTGCCAGCGGGACTAGCGGATACAATGAGCAGTTCTTC
TRBJ2-2 few . TRBV12-3/TRBV12-4 CASSLGRDPTTGELFF TGTGCCAGCAGTTTGGGGCGGGACCCCACGACCGGGGAGCTGTTTTTT
TRBJ2-3 few TRBD2 TRBV29-1 CSVIAGGFTDTQYF TGCAGCGTGATAGCGGGGGGATTCACAGATACGCAGTATTTT
TRBJ2-1 few . TRBV6-2/TRBV6-3 CASMLAGHEQFF TGTGCCAGCATGCTAGCTGGGCATGAGCAGTTCTTC
TRBJ1-1 few . TRBV6-5 CASMTGNTEAFF TGTGCCAGCATGACCGGGAACACTGAAGCTTTCTTT
TRBJ2-2 few . TRBV5-1 CASSPLALESGELFF TGCGCCAGCAGCCCTCTGGCCCTAGAGAGTGGGGAGCTGTTTTTT
TRBJ2-1 . TRBD2 TRBV5-1 CASSLGSGTSGYNEQFF TGCGCCAGCAGCCTGGGGTCCGGGACTAGCGGTTACAATGAGCAGTTCTTC
TRBJ2-7 . . TRBV29-1 CSVVTAYEQYF TGCAGCGTCGTGACAGCGTACGAGCAGTACTTC
TRBJ2-5 . TRBD2 TRBV15 CATRETSGFQETQYF TGTGCCACCAGGGAGACTAGCGGGTTTCAAGAGACCCAGTACTTC
TRBJ2-1 . . TRBV5-6 CASSPDGSDNEQFF TGTGCCAGCAGCCCGGACGGCTCCGACAATGAGCAGTTCTTC
TRBJ2-7 few . TRBV7-9 CASSLLPVSYEQYF TGTGCCAGCAGCTTACTCCCGGTCTCCTACGAGCAGTACTTC
TRBJ2-5 many . TRBV12-3/TRBV12-4 CASSFDQAETQYF TGTGCCAGCAGTTTCGACCAAGCGGAGACCCAGTACTTC
TRBJ2-7 few TRBD1 TRBV12-3/TRBV12-4 CASSGQGLYEQYF TGTGCCAGCAGCGGACAGGGCCTCTACGAGCAGTACTTC
TRBJ2-3 once TRBD1 TRBV6-5 CASRDSTGGLTDTQYF TGTGCCAGCAGGGACTCGACAGGGGGTTTGACAGATACGCAGTATTTT
TRBJ2-5 few TRBD2 TRBV20-1 CSAVPAGAPQETQYF TGCAGTGCAGTCCCAGCGGGGGCGCCCCAGGAGACCCAGTACTTC
TRBJ1-6 few TRBD1 TRBV10-3 CAISTGDSPLHF TGTGCCATCAGCACAGGGGATTCACCCCTCCACTTT
TRBJ1-2 few . TRBV4-1 CASSQDPQGMYGYTF TGCGCCAGCAGCCAAGATCCCCAGGGGATGTATGGCTACACCTTC
TRBJ2-7 . . TRBV10-3 CAISESTLAASSYEQYF TGTGCCATCAGTGAGTCAACCTTAGCGGCAAGCTCCTACGAGCAGTACTTC
TRBJ2-7 few . TRBV10-3 CAISEGLTTYEQYF TGTGCCATCAGTGAGGGACTCACCACCTACGAGCAGTACTTC
TRBJ2-1 . TRBD2 TRBV9 CASSPTGGAGYNEQFF TGTGCCAGCAGCCCGACGGGGGGGGCAGGTTACAATGAGCAGTTCTTC